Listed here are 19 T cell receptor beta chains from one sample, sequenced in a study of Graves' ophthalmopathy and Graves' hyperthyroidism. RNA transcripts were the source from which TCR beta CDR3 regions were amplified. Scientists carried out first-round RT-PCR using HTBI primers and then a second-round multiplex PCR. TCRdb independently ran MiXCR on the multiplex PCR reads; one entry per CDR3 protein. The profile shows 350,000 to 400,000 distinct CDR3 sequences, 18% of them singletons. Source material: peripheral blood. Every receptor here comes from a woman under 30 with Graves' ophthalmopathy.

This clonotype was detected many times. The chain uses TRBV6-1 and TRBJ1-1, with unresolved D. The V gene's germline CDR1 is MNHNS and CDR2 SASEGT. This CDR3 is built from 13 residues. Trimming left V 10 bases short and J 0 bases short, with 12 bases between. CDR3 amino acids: CATVRAMNTEAFF. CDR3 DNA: TGTGCCACCGTGAGGGCCATGAACACTGAAGCTTTCTTT.

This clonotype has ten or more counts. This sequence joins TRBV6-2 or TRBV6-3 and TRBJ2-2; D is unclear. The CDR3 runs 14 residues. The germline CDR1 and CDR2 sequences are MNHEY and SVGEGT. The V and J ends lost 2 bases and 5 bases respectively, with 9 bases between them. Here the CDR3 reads CASSYMGKTGELFF. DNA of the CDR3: TGTGCCAGCAGTTACATGGGGAAGACCGGGGAGCTGTTTTTT.

CDR3 nucleotide sequence: TGTGCCAGCAGCTTACCAAGGGCGGGAGAGACCCAGTACTTC. Protein sequence: CASSLPRAGETQYF. The rearrangement uses TRBV7-8 and TRBJ2-5; tentatively, D is TRBD2 (5 bases). CDR1 is SGHVS and CDR2 is FQNEAQ in the germline V gene. This CDR3 is 14 amino acids long. The V end was cut by 2 bases, the J end by 4 bases, with 11 bases between.

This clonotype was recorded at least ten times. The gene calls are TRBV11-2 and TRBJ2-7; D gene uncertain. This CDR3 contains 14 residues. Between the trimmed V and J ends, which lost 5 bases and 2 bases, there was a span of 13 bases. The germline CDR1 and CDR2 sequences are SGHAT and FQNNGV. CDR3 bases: TGTGCCAGCAGCCACCCTAGAACTCCCTACGAGCAGTACTTC. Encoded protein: CASSHPRTPYEQYF. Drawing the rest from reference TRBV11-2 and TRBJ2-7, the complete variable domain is EAGVAQSPRYKIIEKRQSVAFWCNPISGHATLYWYQQILGQGPKLLIQFQNNGVVDDSQLPKDRFSAERLKGVDSTLKIQPAKLEDSAVYLCASSHPRTPYEQYFGPGTRLTVT.

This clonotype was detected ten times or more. CDR3 in amino acids: CASSQEPVGAYEQYF. The CDR3 nucleotides are TGCGCCAGCAGCCAAGAGCCTGTTGGGGCCTACGAGCAGTACTTC. V usage is TRBV4-1 and J usage is TRBJ2-7; D gene uncertain. This CDR3 comprises 15 residues. V lost 0 bases and J lost 2, with 11 bases in between. Looked up from germline, CDR1 is MGHRA and CDR2 is YSYEKL.

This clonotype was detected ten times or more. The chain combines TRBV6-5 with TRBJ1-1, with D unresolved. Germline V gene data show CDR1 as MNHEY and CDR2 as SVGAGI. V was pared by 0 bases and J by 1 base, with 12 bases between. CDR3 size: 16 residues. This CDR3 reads CASSYSPVFANTEAFF. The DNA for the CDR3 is TGTGCCAGCAGTTACTCTCCTGTGTTCGCGAACACTGAAGCTTTCTTT.

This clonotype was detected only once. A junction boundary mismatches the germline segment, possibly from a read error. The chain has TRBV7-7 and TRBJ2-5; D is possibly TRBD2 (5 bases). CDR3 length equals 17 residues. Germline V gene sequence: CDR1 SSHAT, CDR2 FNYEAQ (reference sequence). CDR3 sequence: CASSLDPGSGAGETQYF. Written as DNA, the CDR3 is TGTGCTAGCAGCTTAGATCCGGGGAGCGGAGCAGGAGAGACCCAGTACTTC.

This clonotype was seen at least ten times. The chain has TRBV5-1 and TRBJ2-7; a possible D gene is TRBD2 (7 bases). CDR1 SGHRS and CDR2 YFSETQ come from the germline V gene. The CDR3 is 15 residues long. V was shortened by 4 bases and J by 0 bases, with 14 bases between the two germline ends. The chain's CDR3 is CASSLGGGPSYEQYF. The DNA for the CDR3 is TGCGCCAGCAGCCTAGGGGGGGGGCCCTCCTACGAGCAGTACTTC.

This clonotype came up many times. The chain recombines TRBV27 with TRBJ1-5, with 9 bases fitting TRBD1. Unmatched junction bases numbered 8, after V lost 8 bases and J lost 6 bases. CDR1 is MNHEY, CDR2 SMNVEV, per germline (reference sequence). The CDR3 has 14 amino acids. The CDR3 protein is CASCSRQGGQPQHF. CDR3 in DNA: TGTGCCAGCTGCTCCCGACAGGGGGGTCAGCCCCAGCATTTT.

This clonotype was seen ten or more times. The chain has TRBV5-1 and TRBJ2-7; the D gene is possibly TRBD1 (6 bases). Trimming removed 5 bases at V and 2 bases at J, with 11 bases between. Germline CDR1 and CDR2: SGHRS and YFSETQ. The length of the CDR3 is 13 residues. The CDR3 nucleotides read TGCGCCAGCAGGGGGGACACAACCTACGAGCAGTACTTC. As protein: CASRGDTTYEQYF. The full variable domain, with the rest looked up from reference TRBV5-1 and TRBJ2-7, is KAGVTQTPRYLIKTRGQQVTLSCSPISGHRSVSWYQQTPGQGLQFLFEYFSETQRNKGNFPGRFSGRQFSNSRSEMNVSTLELGDSALYLCASRGDTTYEQYFGPGTRLTVT.

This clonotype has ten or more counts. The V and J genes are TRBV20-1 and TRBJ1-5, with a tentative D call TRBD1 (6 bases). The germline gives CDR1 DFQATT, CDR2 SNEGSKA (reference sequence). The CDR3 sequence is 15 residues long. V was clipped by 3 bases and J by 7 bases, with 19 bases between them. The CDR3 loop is CSASRLTGFFQPQHF. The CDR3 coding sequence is TGCAGTGCTAGCAGGCTTACAGGGTTCTTCCAGCCCCAGCATTTT.

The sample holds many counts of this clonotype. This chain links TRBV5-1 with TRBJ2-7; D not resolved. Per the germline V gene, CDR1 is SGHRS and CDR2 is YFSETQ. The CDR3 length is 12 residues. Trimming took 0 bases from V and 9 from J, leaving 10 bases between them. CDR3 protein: CASSLDGVGQYF. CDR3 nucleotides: TGCGCCAGCAGCTTGGATGGTGTTGGGCAGTACTTC.

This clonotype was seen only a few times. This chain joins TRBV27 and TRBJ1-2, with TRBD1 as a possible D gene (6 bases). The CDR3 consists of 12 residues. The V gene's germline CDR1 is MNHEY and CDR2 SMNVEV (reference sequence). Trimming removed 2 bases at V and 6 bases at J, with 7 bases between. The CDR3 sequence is CASSLGQNGYTF. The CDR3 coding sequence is TGTGCCAGCAGTTTAGGACAGAATGGCTACACCTTC.

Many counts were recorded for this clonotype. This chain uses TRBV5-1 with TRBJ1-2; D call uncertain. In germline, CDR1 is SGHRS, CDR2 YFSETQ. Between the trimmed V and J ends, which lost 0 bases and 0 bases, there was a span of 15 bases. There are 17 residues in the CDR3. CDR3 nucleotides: TGCGCCAGCAGCTTGGAAGCAGGTCGTCAAGCTAACTATGGCTACACCTTC. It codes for CASSLEAGRQANYGYTF.

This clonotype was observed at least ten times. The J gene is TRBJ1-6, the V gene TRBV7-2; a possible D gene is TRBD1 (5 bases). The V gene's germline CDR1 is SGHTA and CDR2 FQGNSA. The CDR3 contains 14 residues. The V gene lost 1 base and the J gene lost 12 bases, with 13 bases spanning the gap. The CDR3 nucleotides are TGTGCCAGCAGCTTAGGAGGGGATAGGGGACCCCTCCACTTT. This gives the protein CASSLGGDRGPLHF.

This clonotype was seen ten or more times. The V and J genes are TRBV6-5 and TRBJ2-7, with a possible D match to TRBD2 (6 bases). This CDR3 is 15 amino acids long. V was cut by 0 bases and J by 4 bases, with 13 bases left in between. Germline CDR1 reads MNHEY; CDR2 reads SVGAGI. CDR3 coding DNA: TGTGCCAGCAGTTACTCCCGGGACTGGCGGTACGAGCAGTACTTC. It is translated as CASSYSRDWRYEQYF.

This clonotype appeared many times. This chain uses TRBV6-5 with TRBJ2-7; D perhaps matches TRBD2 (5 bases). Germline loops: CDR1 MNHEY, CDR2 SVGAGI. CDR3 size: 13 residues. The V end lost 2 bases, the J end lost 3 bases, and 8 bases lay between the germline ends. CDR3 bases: TGTGCCAGCAGTTACACGGGATTCTACGAGCAGTACTTC. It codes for CASSYTGFYEQYF.

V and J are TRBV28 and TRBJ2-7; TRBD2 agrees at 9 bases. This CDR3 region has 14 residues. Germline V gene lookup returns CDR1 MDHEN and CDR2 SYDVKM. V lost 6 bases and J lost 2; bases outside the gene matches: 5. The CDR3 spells CASRGSGRTYEQYF. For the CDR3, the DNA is TGTGCCAGCAGGGGTAGCGGGAGAACCTACGAGCAGTACTTC.

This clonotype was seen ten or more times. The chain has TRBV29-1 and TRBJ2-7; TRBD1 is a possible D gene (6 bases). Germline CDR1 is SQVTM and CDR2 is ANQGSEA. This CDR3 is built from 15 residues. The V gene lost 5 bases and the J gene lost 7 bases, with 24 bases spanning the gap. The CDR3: CSVTITTGRFGEQYF. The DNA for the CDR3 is TGCAGCGTTACCATTACGACAGGCCGCTTTGGGGAGCAGTACTTC.